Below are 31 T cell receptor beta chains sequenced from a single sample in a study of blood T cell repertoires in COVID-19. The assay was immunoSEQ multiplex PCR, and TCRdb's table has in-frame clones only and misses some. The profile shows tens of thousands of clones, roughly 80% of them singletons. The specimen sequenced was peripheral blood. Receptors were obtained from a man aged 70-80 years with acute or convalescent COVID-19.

The CDR3 sequence: CASSHGGTGELFF. CDR3 bases: TGTGCCAGCAGCCACGGGGGCACCGGGGAGCTGTTTTTT. The J gene is TRBJ2-2, the V gene TRBV14, with D possibly being TRBD2 (6 bases). Trimming shortened V by 3 bases and J by 4 bases, and 6 bases separated the two germline ends. Germline CDR1 and CDR2: SGHDN and FVKESK. The length of the CDR3 is 13 residues.

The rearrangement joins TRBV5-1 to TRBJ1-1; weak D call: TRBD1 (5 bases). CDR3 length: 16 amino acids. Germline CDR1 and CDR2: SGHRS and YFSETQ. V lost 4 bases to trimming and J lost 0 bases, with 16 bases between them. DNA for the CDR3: TGCGCCAGCAGCCCAGAGAGGGGAGGGGTGAACACTGAAGCTTTCTTT. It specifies CASSPERGGVNTEAFF.

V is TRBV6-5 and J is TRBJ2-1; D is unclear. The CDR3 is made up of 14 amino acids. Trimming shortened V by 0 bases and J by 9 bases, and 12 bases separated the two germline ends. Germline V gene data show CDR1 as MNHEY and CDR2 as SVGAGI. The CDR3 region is CASSYSLSVVEQFF. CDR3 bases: TGTGCCAGCAGTTACTCCCTCAGTGTGGTTGAGCAGTTCTTC.

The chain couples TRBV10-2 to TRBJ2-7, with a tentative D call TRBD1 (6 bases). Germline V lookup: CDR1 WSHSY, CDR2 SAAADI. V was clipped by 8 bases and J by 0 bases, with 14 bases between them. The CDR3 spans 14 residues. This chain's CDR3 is CASRPGHSSYEQYF. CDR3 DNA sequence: TGCGCCAGCCGACCGGGACACAGCTCCTACGAGCAGTACTTC.

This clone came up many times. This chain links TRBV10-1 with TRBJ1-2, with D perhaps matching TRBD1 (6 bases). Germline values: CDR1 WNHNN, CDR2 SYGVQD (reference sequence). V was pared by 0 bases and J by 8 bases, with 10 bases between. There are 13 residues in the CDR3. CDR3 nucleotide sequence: TGCGCCAGCAGTGAGTCTCCCAGGGGAGGCTACACCTTC. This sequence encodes CASSESPRGGYTF.

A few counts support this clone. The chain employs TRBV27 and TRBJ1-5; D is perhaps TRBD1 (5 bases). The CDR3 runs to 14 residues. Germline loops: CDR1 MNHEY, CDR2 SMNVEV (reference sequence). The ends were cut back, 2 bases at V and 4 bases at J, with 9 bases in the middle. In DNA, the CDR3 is TGTGCCAGCAGTTTAATCGGGGGAAATCAGCCCCAGCATTTT. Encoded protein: CASSLIGGNQPQHF.

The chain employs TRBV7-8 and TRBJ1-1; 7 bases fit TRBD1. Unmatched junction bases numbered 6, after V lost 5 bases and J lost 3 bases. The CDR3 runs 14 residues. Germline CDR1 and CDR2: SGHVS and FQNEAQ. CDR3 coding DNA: TGTGCCAGCAGCCTACTCGACAGGGACACTGAAGCTTTCTTT. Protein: CASSLLDRDTEAFF.

CDR3 coding DNA: TGTGCCAGCAGCTTATCGACTAGCGCCGAGCAGTACTTC. This sequence encodes CASSLSTSAEQYF. The genes are TRBV7-8 and TRBJ2-7; TRBD2 agrees at 8 bases. V gave up 2 bases and J gave up 6 bases; unmatched junction bases: 3. Germline CDR1 is SGHVS and CDR2 is FQNEAQ. The CDR3 has 13 residues. The full variable domain, in which reference TRBV7-8 and TRBJ2-7 provide the parts outside the CDR3, is GAGVSQSPRYKVAKRGQDVALRCDPISGHVSLFWYQQALGQGPEFLTYFQNEAQLDKSGLPSDRFFAERPEGSVSTLKIQRTQQEDSAVYLCASSLSTSAEQYFGPGTRLTVT.

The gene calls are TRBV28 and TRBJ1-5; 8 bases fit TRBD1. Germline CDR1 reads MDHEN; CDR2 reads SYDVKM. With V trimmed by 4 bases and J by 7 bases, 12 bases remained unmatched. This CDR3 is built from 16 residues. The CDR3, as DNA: TGTGCCAGCAGTTCCCTCAGGGGGCGCCCGGGACAGCCCCAGCATTTT. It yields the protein CASSSLRGRPGQPQHF.

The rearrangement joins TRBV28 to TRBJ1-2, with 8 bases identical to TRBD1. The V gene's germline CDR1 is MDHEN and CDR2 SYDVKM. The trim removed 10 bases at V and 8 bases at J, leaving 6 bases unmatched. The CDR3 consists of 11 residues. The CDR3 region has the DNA TGTGCCACACAGGGGGGGATAGGCTACACCTTC. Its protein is CATQGGIGYTF.

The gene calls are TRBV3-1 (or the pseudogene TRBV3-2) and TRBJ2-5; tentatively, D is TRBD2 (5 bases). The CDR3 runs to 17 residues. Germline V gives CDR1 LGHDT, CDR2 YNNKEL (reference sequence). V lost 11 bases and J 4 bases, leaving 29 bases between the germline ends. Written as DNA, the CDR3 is TGTGCCGCCCAAGCCACCTCCTCACGGGGATGGGGAGAGACCCAGTACTTC. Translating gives CAAQATSSRGWGETQYF.

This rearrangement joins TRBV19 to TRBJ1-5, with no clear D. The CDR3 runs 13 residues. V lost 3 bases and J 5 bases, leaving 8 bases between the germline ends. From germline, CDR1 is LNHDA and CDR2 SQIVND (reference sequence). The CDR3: CASSIGFDQPQHF. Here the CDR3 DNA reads TGTGCCAGTAGTATCGGGTTCGATCAGCCCCAGCATTTT.

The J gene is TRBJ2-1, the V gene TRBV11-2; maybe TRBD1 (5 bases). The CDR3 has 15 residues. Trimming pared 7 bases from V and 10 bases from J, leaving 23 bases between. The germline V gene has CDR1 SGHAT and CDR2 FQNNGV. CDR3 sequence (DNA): TGTGCCAGCACCCCAAGGGGCGCCGCCCTCGAGGAGCAGTTCTTC. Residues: CASTPRGAALEEQFF.

CDR3 nucleotide sequence: TGCGCCAGCGCCTCCGGGACTAGCGGACACCTGAACACCGGGGAGCTGTTTTTT. As protein: CASASGTSGHLNTGELFF. This chain uses TRBV5-1 with TRBJ2-2, with TRBD2 identical over 11 bases. From germline, CDR1 is SGHRS and CDR2 YFSETQ. This CDR3 spans 18 amino acids. J lost 1 base, V lost 7 bases, and 12 bases had no gene match.

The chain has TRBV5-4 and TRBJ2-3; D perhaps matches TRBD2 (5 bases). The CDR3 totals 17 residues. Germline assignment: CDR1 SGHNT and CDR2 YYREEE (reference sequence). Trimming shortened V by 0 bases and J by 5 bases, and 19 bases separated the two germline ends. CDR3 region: CASSLAFGSLAEDTQYF. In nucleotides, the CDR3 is TGTGCCAGCAGCTTGGCCTTTGGGAGTTTGGCGGAAGATACGCAGTATTTT.

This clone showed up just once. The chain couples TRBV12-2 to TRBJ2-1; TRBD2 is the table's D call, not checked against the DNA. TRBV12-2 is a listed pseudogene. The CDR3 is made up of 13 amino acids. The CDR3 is CASRELAVEGEFF. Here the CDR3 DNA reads TGTGCAAGTCGGGAGCTAGCGGTGGAGGGGGAGTTCTTC.

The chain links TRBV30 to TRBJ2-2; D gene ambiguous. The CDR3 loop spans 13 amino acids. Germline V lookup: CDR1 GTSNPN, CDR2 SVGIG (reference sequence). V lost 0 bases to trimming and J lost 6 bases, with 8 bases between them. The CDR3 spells CAWSVARAGELFF. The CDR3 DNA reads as TGTGCCTGGAGTGTAGCCCGGGCCGGGGAGCTGTTTTTT. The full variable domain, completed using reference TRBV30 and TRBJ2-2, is SQTIHQWPATLVQPVGSPLSLECTVEGTSNPNLYWYRQAAGRGLQLLFYSVGIGQISSEVPQNLSASRPQDRQFILSSKKLLLSDSGFYLCAWSVARAGELFFGEGSRLTVL.

This CDR3 is CASSSRKNGELFF. In DNA form, the CDR3 reads TGTGCCAGTAGTAGTAGAAAAAACGGGGAGCTGTTTTTT. This chain links TRBV19 with TRBJ2-2; no clear D. The CDR3 spans 13 residues. Germline-derived CDR1 and CDR2 are LNHDA and SQIVND (reference sequence). V shed 4 bases and J shed 7 bases, with 10 bases lying between them.

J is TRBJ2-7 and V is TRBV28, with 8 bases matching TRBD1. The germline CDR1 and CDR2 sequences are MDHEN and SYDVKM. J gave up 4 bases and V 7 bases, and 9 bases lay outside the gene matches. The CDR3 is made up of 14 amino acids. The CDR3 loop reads CASTSLDREYEQYF. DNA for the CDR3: TGTGCCAGCACCTCCCTGGACAGGGAATACGAGCAGTACTTC.

The CDR3 nucleotides read TGTGCCATCAGTGAGGGTGCCACGTCCTTAGCGGGAGGGTTGACCGGGGAGCTGTTTTTT. Amino acid sequence: CAISEGATSLAGGLTGELFF. The chain links TRBV10-3 to TRBJ2-2; 11 bases line up with TRBD2. Per the germline V gene, CDR1 is ENHRY and CDR2 is SYGVKD. CDR3 size: 20 residues. V was pared by 2 bases and J by 5 bases, with 16 bases of the junction left unmatched.

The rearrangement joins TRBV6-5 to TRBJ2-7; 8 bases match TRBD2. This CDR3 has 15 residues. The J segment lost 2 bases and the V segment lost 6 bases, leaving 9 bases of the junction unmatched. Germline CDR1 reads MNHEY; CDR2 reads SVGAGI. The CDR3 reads CASRAGGSNAYEQYF. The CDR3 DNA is TGTGCCAGCAGGGCGGGGGGCTCGAATGCCTACGAGCAGTACTTC.

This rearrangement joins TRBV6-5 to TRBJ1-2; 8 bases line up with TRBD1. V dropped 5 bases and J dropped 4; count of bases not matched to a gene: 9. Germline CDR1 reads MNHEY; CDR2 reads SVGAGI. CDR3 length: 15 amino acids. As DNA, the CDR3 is TGTGCCAGCAGTCCTTGGACAGGGAGTACCTATGGCTACACCTTC. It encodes CASSPWTGSTYGYTF.

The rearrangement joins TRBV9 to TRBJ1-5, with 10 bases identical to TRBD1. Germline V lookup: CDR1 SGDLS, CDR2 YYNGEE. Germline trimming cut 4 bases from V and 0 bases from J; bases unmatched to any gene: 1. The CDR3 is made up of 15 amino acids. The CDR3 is CASSRTGGSNQPQHF. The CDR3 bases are TGTGCCAGCAGCCGGACAGGGGGTAGCAATCAGCCCCAGCATTTT.

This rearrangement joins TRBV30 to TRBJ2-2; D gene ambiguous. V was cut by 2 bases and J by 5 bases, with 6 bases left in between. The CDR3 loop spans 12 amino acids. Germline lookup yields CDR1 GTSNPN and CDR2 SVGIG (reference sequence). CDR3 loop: CAWSPFTGELFF. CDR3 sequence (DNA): TGTGCCTGGAGTCCGTTTACCGGGGAGCTGTTTTTT. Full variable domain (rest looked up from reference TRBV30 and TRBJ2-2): SQTIHQWPATLVQPVGSPLSLECTVEGTSNPNLYWYRQAAGRGLQLLFYSVGIGQISSEVPQNLSASRPQDRQFILSSKKLLLSDSGFYLCAWSPFTGELFFGEGSRLTVL.

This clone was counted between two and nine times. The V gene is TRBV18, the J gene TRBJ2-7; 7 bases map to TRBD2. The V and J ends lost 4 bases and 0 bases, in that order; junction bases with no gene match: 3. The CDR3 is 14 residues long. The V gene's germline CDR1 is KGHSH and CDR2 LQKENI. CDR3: CASSLGGNSYEQYF. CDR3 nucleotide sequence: TGTGCCAGCTCACTGGGAGGGAACTCCTACGAGCAGTACTTC.

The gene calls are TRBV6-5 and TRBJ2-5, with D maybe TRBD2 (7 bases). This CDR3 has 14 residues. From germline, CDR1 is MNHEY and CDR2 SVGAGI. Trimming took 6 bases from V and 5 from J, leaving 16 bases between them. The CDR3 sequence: CASRDGGARETQYF. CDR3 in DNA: TGTGCCAGCAGGGATGGGGGGGCCAGGGAGACCCAGTACTTC.

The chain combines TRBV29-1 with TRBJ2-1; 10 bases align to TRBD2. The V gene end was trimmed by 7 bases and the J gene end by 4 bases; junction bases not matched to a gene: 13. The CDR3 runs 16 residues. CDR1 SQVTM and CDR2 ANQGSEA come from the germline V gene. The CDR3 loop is CSARRLAGDAYNEQFF. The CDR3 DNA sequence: TGCAGCGCCCGGCGTCTAGCGGGAGATGCTTACAATGAGCAGTTCTTC.

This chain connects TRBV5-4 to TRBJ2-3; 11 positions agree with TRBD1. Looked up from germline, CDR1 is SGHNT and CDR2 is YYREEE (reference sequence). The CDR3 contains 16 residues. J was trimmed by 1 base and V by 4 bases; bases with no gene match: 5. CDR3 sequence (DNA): TGTGCCAGCAGCCACCCGGGACAGGGGGGCACAGATACGCAGTATTTT. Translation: CASSHPGQGGTDTQYF.

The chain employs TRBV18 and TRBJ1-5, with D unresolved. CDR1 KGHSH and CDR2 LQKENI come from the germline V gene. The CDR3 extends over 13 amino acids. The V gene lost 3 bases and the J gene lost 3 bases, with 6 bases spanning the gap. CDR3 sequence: CASSPGVNQPQHF. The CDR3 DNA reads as TGTGCCAGCTCACCGGGAGTCAATCAGCCCCAGCATTTT.

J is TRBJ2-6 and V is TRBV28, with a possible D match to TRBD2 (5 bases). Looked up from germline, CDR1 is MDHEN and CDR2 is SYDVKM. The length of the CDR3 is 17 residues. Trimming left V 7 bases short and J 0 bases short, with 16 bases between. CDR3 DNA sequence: TGTGCCAGCACCCGAGGGCAAGGTAGCTCTGGGGCCAACGTCCTGACTTTC. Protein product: CASTRGQGSSGANVLTF.

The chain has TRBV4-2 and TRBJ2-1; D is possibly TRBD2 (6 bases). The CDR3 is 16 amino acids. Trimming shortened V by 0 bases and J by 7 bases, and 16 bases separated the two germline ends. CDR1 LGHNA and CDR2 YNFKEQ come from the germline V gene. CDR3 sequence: CASSQEISGRGNEQFF. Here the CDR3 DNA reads TGTGCCAGCAGCCAAGAGATAAGCGGGCGAGGAAATGAGCAGTTCTTC.